This TCR beta chain was identified during a study of blood T cells in healthy people across ages. The CDR3 spans 15 residues. Deletions cut 6 bases from V and 4 bases from J, with 16 bases between. For the second PCR, which ran for roughly 7 to 11 cycles, a sample-barcoded 5' primer and a J-beta primer mix were used. TCRdb passed the 5' RACE reads through MiXCR, listing each CDR3 protein once. The data show 1.5 million to 2 million distinct CDR3 sequences, over 25% seen once. The sequenced material came from blood. This chain joins TRBV12-3 or TRBV12-4 and TRBJ1-3, with D possibly matching TRBD1 (6 bases). This TCR was recovered from a woman aged 25 to 45 in good health. The CDR3 is CASRPGGAGGNTIYF. The CDR3 bases are TGTGCCAGCAGACCCGGGGGCGCGGGAGGAAACACCATATATTTT.